The 14 T cell receptor beta chains below were found in one sample sequenced in a study of CD8 T cells in ankylosing spondylitis. TCRdb recomputed calls from the 5' RACE reads with MiXCR, one row per CDR3 protein. The repertoire has 340,000 or so distinct CDR3 sequences, approximately 15% of them found once; the top ten carry around 1%. The sample consisted of blood, either unsorted or a sorted T cell fraction (not recorded which). The receptor source for this set is a male donor with ankylosing spondylitis or in good health (not recorded which).

The chain links TRBV7-9 to TRBJ2-1, with D perhaps TRBD2 (6 bases). This CDR3 region has 13 residues. The germline CDR1 and CDR2 sequences are SEHNR and FQNEAQ (reference sequence). V lost 5 bases, J lost 13 bases, and 18 bases lay in between. The CDR3 sequence: CASSPRRDHPQFF. CDR3 DNA: TGTGCCAGCAGCCCAAGGAGGGACCACCCACAGTTCTTC.

The rearrangement joins TRBV5-1 to TRBJ1-3, with D hard to call. V was pared by 3 bases and J by 4 bases, with 20 bases between. Germline V gives CDR1 SGHRS, CDR2 YFSETQ. The CDR3 is made up of 17 amino acids. The CDR3 DNA sequence: TGCGCCAGCAGCTCCGATCCCGTCGCACTAACAGGAAACACCATATATTTT. This gives the protein CASSSDPVALTGNTIYF.

This clonotype was seen only once. This chain connects TRBV4-1 to TRBJ2-7, with D maybe TRBD1 (6 bases). The CDR3 runs to 15 residues. In germline, CDR1 is MGHRA, CDR2 YSYEKL. V was cut by 0 bases and J by 3 bases, with 12 bases left in between. CDR3: CASSQDNRDLYEQYF. The CDR3 nucleotides read TGCGCCAGCAGCCAAGATAACAGGGATCTCTACGAGCAGTACTTC.

A few counts support this clonotype. The genes are TRBV13 and TRBJ2-3; perhaps TRBD1 as D (5 bases). There are 14 residues in the CDR3. Germline CDR1 PRHDT, CDR2 FYEKMQ (reference sequence). V was trimmed by 4 bases and J by 6 bases, leaving 14 bases between them. CDR3 protein: CASSSTGQEDTQYF. The CDR3 DNA reads TGTGCCAGCAGCTCTACAGGTCAAGAGGATACGCAGTATTTT.

This clonotype was picked up a small number of times. The chain links TRBV7-2 to TRBJ2-5; D gene uncertain. The CDR3 has 15 amino acids. Trimming removed 1 base from V and 2 bases from J, with 11 bases in between. Germline CDR1 and CDR2: SGHTA and FQGNSA. CDR3 region: CASSLGRYRQETQYF. DNA for the CDR3: TGTGCCAGCAGCTTAGGGCGATACAGACAAGAGACCCAGTACTTC.

The CDR3 nucleotides are TGCAGCGTCTTGATGGTCGAAAAACTGTTTTTT. Residues: CSVLMVEKLFF. V and J are TRBV29-1 and TRBJ1-4; no reliable D call. Looked up from germline, CDR1 is SQVTM and CDR2 is ANQGSEA. V dropped 6 bases and J dropped 8 bases, with 10 bases sitting between them. This CDR3 is built from 11 residues.

The rearrangement uses TRBV19 and TRBJ1-4, with D uncertain. With 7 bases removed from V and 2 bases from J, the gap between germline ends came to 11 bases. Germline V lookup: CDR1 LNHDA, CDR2 SQIVND (reference sequence). This CDR3 has 14 amino acids. The CDR3 DNA reads TGTGCCAGTACGGACGGGCGGACTAATGAAAAACTGTTTTTT. Amino acids: CASTDGRTNEKLFF. Full variable domain (outside the CDR3, taken from reference TRBV19 and TRBJ1-4): DGGITQSPKYLFRKEGQNVTLSCEQNLNHDAMYWYRQDPGQGLRLIYYSQIVNDFQKGDIAEGYSVSREKKESFPLTVTSAQKNPTAFYLCASTDGRTNEKLFFGSGTQLSVL.

This clonotype was counted a few times. The chain combines TRBV4-1 with TRBJ1-2; D gene ambiguous. CDR3 length equals 11 residues. The germline V gene encodes CDR1 MGHRA and CDR2 YSYEKL. Trimming shortened V by 5 bases and J by 2 bases, and 3 bases separated the two germline ends. CDR3 nucleotide sequence: TGCGCCAGCAGCAAGAACTATGGCTACACCTTC. Encoded protein: CASSKNYGYTF.

The CDR3 DNA sequence: TGCGCCAGCAGCCAAGATTTTGCCGGCGGGATGAAGATTCAGTACTTC. Amino acid sequence: CASSQDFAGGMKIQYF. This rearrangement joins TRBV4-1 to TRBJ2-4, with a possible D match to TRBD2 (6 bases). Germline assignment: CDR1 MGHRA and CDR2 YSYEKL. The ends were cut back, 0 bases at V and 10 bases at J, with 19 bases in the middle. The CDR3 covers 16 residues.

There are a few counts of this clonotype. V usage is TRBV27 and J usage is TRBJ1-1; no clear D. V dropped 7 bases and J dropped 0 bases, with 15 bases sitting between them. The CDR3 is 15 residues long. Per germline, CDR1 MNHEY and CDR2 SMNVEV (reference sequence). CDR3 residues: CASNPVGGLNTEAFF. In DNA form, the CDR3 reads TGTGCCAGCAACCCCGTTGGTGGCTTGAACACTGAAGCTTTCTTT.

The rearrangement uses TRBV20-1 and TRBJ2-1, with TRBD2 identical over 9 bases. V lost 3 bases and J lost 9; bases outside the gene matches: 15. Germline loops: CDR1 DFQATT, CDR2 SNEGSKA (reference sequence). This CDR3 has 16 amino acids. The CDR3 spells CSARGYLAGRFPEQFF. In DNA form, the CDR3 reads TGCAGTGCTAGGGGGTACCTAGCGGGGAGATTTCCTGAGCAGTTCTTC.

The sample holds a few counts of this clonotype. The rearrangement uses TRBV25-1 and TRBJ2-7; D might be TRBD2 (6 bases). This CDR3 is 14 amino acids long. The germline V gene encodes CDR1 MGHDK and CDR2 SYGVNS. Trimming cost V 7 bases and J 2 bases, with 15 bases left between them. CDR3 in amino acids: CASTPGLPTYEQYF. DNA of the CDR3: TGTGCCAGCACCCCGGGACTTCCGACCTACGAGCAGTACTTC.

The chain is built from TRBV11-2 and TRBJ2-7; 9 nucleotides agree with TRBD1. Germline trimming cut 5 bases from V and 0 bases from J; bases unmatched to any gene: 8. This CDR3 contains 16 residues. Germline V CDR1 and CDR2: SGHAT, FQNNGV. The CDR3 reads CASSQDRGWSSYEQYF. CDR3 nucleotides: TGTGCCAGCAGCCAGGACAGGGGCTGGAGCTCCTACGAGCAGTACTTC.

This clonotype was counted between two and nine times. CDR3 sequence reads: CASTKPELSEQYF. The CDR3 bases are TGCGCCAGCACCAAGCCGGAGCTCTCCGAGCAGTACTTC. The J gene is TRBJ2-7, the V gene TRBV5-1; no clear D. The V end lost 6 bases, the J end lost 6 bases, and 16 bases lay between the germline ends. The CDR3 contains 13 residues. Germline V lookup: CDR1 SGHRS, CDR2 YFSETQ.